This T cell receptor (beta chain) was sequenced during a study of blood T cell repertoires in COVID-19. Study-wide context: The study drew acute and convalescent COVID-19 samples from the United States, Italy and Spain. From T cells, B-cell-depleted T cells, or PBMCs came the material, which was cDNA or gDNA.

Original processing notes: Nucleated cell number was recorded as an estimate derived from reference gene primer amplification. Sequenced by immunoSEQ multiplex PCR; TCRdb stores in-frame clones only, minus some. That table furnishes V, J and clone size, whereas the DNA furnished D and trimming. The data show some 140,000 clones, with about 90% seen just once and under 0.6% held by the top ten. Per the germline V gene, CDR1 is ENHRY and CDR2 is SYGVKD. The CDR3 has 13 residues. Between the trimmed V and J ends, which lost 0 bases and 3 bases, there was a span of 6 bases. Sequenced input: peripheral blood. The sequence derives from a man aged 45-65 years with acute or convalescent COVID-19. The chain uses TRBV10-3 and TRBJ2-7; D gene ambiguous. CDR3: CAISESYSYEQYF. The CDR3 DNA reads as TGTGCCATCAGTGAGTCCTACAGCTACGAGCAGTACTTC.